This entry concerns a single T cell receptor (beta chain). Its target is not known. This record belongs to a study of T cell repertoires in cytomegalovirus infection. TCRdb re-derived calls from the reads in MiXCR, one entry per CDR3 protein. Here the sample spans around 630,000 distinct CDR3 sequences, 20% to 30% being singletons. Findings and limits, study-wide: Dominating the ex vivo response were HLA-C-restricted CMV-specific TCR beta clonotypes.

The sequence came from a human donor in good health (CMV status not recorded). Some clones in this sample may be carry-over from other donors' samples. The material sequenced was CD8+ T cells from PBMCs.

The CDR3 nucleotides read TGTGCCAGCAGTCCGGGGGACAGCGCCTACGAGCAGTACTTC. It specifies CASSPGDSAYEQYF. The chain is built from TRBV12-3 or TRBV12-4 and TRBJ2-7; a possible D gene is TRBD1 (7 bases). The CDR3 runs 14 residues. Trimming took 5 bases from V and 2 from J, leaving 13 bases between them.